This T cell receptor beta chain was profiled in a study of Graves' ophthalmopathy and Graves' hyperthyroidism. The V gene's germline CDR1 is SGHDT and CDR2 YYEEEE. Trimming took 0 bases from V and 11 from J, leaving 15 bases between them. The CDR3 is 14 amino acids. This clonotype was observed a handful of times. The antigen is not known. Amplified material comprised TCR beta CDR3 regions derived from RNA transcripts. HTBI-primed RT-PCR formed the first round, and a multiplex PCR formed the second. TCRdb passed the multiplex PCR reads through MiXCR, listing each CDR3 protein once. This sample has around 1.1 million distinct CDR3 sequences, with about 38% found just once. The hyperthyroidism patients, aged 18 to 65, had been newly diagnosed, with under 2 months' duration. Clinical symptoms, serum thyroxine, TRAb, thyroid ultrasound and orbital computed tomography determined diagnosis. General observations from the study: Among thyroid clonotypes expanded above 0.001 frequency, most also appeared in blood.

Material: peripheral blood or thyroid tissue (not recorded which). This sequence originates from an adult man with Graves' hyperthyroidism. The J gene is TRBJ1-5, the V gene TRBV5-6; D gene unclear. For the CDR3, the DNA is TGTGCCAGCAGCTTGGCCGGGATCCCCCCTTCCCAGCATTTT. It specifies CASSLAGIPPSQHF.